This T cell receptor (beta chain) was captured in a study of blood T cell repertoires in COVID-19. The overall study: The United States, Italy and Spain were the sources of the acute and convalescent COVID-19 samples. Nucleic acid was either cDNA or gDNA, and it came from T cells, B-cell-depleted T cells, or PBMCs.

TCRdb's table, derived via immunoSEQ multiplex PCR, lists solely in-frame clones and lacks some. The repertoire holds roughly 50,000 clones, with around 90% as singletons. This CDR3 is 19 amino acids long. Sequenced material: peripheral blood. The chain combines TRBV21-1 with TRBJ2-5; the table's D call of TRBD2 was not tested on the DNA. TRBV21-1 is given as a pseudogene. This receptor was obtained from a man at least 80 years old with acute or convalescent COVID-19. In DNA form, the CDR3 reads TGTGCCAGCTCCCCCGGGACTAGCGGGGGGCACGGGTTGGGGGAGACCCAGTACTTC. Protein sequence: CASSPGTSGGHGLGETQYF.